The clone carrying this T cell receptor beta chain was counted between two and nine times. The antigen remains unidentified. The data were taken from a study of cytomegalovirus exposure and HLA in healthy donors. Whole-study results and caveats: Association of a missense DCLRE1C variant with TCR beta V- and J-gene trimming was reported in a later analysis. With DRB1 most and HLA-C fewest, TCR association rates differed between HLA loci in a later analysis.

PCR amplification relied on 60 Vbeta primers (plus 13 Jbeta primers). The repertoire was sequenced with immunoSEQ multiplex PCR; TCRdb's copy has only in-frame clones and lacks some. Among just over 150,000 clones listed, over 75% were seen once. V lost 7 bases to trimming and J lost 4 bases, with 11 bases between them. Germline assignment: CDR1 SEHNR and CDR2 FQNEAQ (reference sequence). The CDR3 spans 14 residues. The chain links TRBV7-9 to TRBJ2-6; D is unclear. Sequenced sample: PBMCs. The sequence was obtained from a woman aged 50 to 60 in good health and CMV-seropositive. The CDR3 sequence: CASKVTPGANVLTF. CDR3 DNA: TGTGCCAGCAAAGTCACTCCAGGGGCCAACGTCCTGACTTTC.